Given below is one T cell receptor beta chain in context. The antigen this receptor binds is unknown. Base qualities are missing; no much larger clone stands one base away. The data originate from a study of T cell responses to AZD1222 COVID-19 vaccine (dated by TCRdb to the early 2020s). In the study overall: AZD1222 recipients whose second dose came at about 4 weeks and those whose second dose came at about 12 weeks were combined into one group, since spike-specific TCR depth and breadth did not differ between the two schedules. Enrollment into the trials was organized by age into subgroups of 18-55, 56-69 and 70-plus years, and those subgroups contained about 150, 27 and 61 TCR-sequenced participants, respectively. TCR sequencing covered fewer than 250 trial participants: roughly 200 given two doses of AZD1222 and 26 given two doses of MenACWY control vaccine. Paper-wide results and their limitations: Because no day 14 peak-response samples were available, repertoires were characterized only after the peak T cell response. After two AZD1222 doses, spike-specific TCR breadth and depth were significantly higher than at day 0 and than in MenACWY recipients. Participants were mostly white British and included more females than males, and it was suggested by the authors that clonal diversity may have been underestimated. The vaccine-associated CD4 TCRs covered the entire spike protein, and the dominant responses fell in regions 160-218 and 743-854. Nearly half of unique spike-specific TCRs reportedly recognized epitopes outside regions mutated in the B.1.351 and B.1.1.7 variants. The 56-69-year group was small, and its depth increase did not reach significance, likely because of low power. Conclusions about previously exposed vaccinees are limited because only five to seven AZD1222 recipients were SARS-CoV-2 seropositive at baseline.

The CDR3 regions of human TCRbeta chains were subjected to immunosequencing. The published analysis was carried out like this. TCRs in the repertoires were compared against a reference library of SARS-CoV-2-specific TCRs that had been generated with the MIRA antigen-specificity platform. Breadth was defined as the fraction of unique TCRs that were SARS-CoV-2-associated, and depth was defined as the fraction of total T cells that were SARS-CoV-2-associated. Each spike-specific TCR was assigned to its reactive spike region and to a CD4 or CD8 class using the MIRA data. Log10-transformed breadth and depth values were compared by one-way ANOVA with Sidak's multiple comparisons tests. Here the immuneACCESS table is served through TCRdb, limited to in-frame sequences with V and J called. Missing clones are a known gap in these copies; in checked studies unresolved V genes cover under half, and the rest lacks a known reason. Clonal size and the V and J genes are those of that table, whereas D and trimming came from the DNA. The sample includes approximately 130,000 clones, with more than 85% observed a single time. About 3% of the sample comes from the top ten.

Read against the paper, the sample's time point label means: baseline before first vaccination. Vaccinee samples were obtained from the UK trials COV001 and COV002, which included a single-blind randomized controlled phase 2/3 trial of AZD1222 (ChAdOx1 nCoV-19) in healthy adults. For TCRbeta chain sequencing, PBMC samples from trial participants were taken at day 0 and at day 28 after the second dose. The germline V gene (reference sequence) specifies MNHEY as CDR1 and SMNVEV as CDR2. Spanning cysteine to phenylalanine, the CDR3 consists of 16 amino acids. Kept here is only the CDR3 DNA, which spans 48 bases and is read in frame from base 1. Compared with germline, V lacks 3 bases and J lacks 3 bases; bases without a gene match: 10.

This receptor was taken from an adult in good health. This material consisted of peripheral blood, taken on day 0 of AZD1222 vaccination. Rearrangement joined TRBV27 to TRBJ1-1; TRBD1 lines up with 7 middle nucleotides. In nucleotide form, the sequence is TGTGCCAGCAGTTTCCGAAGGACAGGAGGGGACACTGAAGCTTTCTTT. Translated, this gives CASSFRRTGGDTEAFF.